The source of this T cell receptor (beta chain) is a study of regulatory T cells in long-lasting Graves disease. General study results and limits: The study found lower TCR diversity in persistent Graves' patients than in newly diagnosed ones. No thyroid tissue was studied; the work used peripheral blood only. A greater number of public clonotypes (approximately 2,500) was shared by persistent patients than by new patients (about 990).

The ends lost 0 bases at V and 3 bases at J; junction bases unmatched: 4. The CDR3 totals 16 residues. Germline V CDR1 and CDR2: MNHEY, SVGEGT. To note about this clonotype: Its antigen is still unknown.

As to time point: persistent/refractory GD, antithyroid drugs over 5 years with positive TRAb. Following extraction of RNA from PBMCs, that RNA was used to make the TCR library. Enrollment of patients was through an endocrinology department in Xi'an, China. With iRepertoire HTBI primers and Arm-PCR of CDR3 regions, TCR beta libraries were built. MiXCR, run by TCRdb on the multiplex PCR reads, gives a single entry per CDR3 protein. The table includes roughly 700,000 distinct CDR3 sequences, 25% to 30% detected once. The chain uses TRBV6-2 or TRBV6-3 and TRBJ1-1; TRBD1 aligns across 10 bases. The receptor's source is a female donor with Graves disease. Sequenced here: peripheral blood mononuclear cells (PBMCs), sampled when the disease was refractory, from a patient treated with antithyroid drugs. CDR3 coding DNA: TGTGCCAGCAGTTACTCCGGGACAGGGGTCGACACTGAAGCTTTCTTT. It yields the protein CASSYSGTGVDTEAFF.